These 18 T cell receptor beta chains were sequenced from one sample in a study. MiXCR, run by TCRdb on the RT-PCR reads, gives a single entry per CDR3 protein. The table records about 680,000 distinct CDR3 sequences, around 14% of them present only once. The specimen sequenced was memory CD4+ T cells from blood. The receptors were sampled from a female donor in good health, serving as a healthy control.

The CDR3 region is CASSWATGEKLFF. CDR3 in DNA: TGTGCCAGCAGCTGGGCCACTGGAGAAAAACTGTTTTTT. The J gene is TRBJ1-4, the V gene TRBV7-9; D is unresolved. Germline values: CDR1 SEHNR, CDR2 FQNEAQ (reference sequence). V lost 4 bases and J lost 8, with 11 bases in between. The CDR3 spans 13 residues. The full variable domain, in which reference TRBV7-9 and TRBJ1-4 provide the parts outside the CDR3, is DTGVSQNPRHKITKRGQNVTFRCDPISEHNRLYWYRQTLGQGPEFLTYFQNEAQLEKSRLLSDRFSAERPKGSFSTLEIQRTEQGDSAMYLCASSWATGEKLFFGSGTQLSVL.

This sequence joins TRBV27 and TRBJ2-1; tentatively, D is TRBD1 (5 bases). This CDR3 spans 15 amino acids. The germline V gene has CDR1 MNHEY and CDR2 SMNVEV (reference sequence). V lost 4 bases, J lost 4 bases, and 14 bases lay in between. In DNA, the CDR3 is TGTGCCAGCAGTTCTGGGGCATTGGGGTACAATGAGCAGTTCTTC. It translates to CASSSGALGYNEQFF.

This clonotype was found many times. This rearrangement joins TRBV6-2 or TRBV6-3 to TRBJ2-2; no reliable D call. The CDR3 runs 11 residues. The germline V and J ends were trimmed by 2 bases and 6 bases, with 1 base remaining between them. The germline CDR1 and CDR2 sequences are MNHEY and SVGEGT. The CDR3 DNA follows: TGTGCCAGCAGTTACGCCGGGGAGCTGTTTTTT. Protein: CASSYAGELFF.

In its sample, this clonotype was seen a few times. V is TRBV3-1 and J is TRBJ2-7, with 8 bases aligning to TRBD2. Germline loops: CDR1 LGHDT, CDR2 YNNKEL (reference sequence). J gave up 7 bases and V 6 bases, and 5 bases lay outside the gene matches. CDR3 length: 12 amino acids. CDR3 DNA sequence: TGTGCCAGCAGGATAGCGGGAAAGGAGCAGTACTTC. Translation: CASRIAGKEQYF.

The V and J genes are TRBV5-5 and TRBJ2-7; D is unclear. The CDR3 runs 12 residues. Germline V gene data show CDR1 as SGHKS and CDR2 as YYEKEE (reference sequence). Trimming took 1 base from V and 7 from J, leaving 9 bases between them. In DNA, the CDR3 is TGTGCCAGCAGCTTGCTTCCGAATGAGCAGTACTTC. Its protein is CASSLLPNEQYF.

The J gene is TRBJ1-5, the V gene TRBV5-1, with D unresolved. In germline, CDR1 is SGHRS, CDR2 YFSETQ. The V and J ends lost 1 base and 0 bases respectively, with 14 bases between them. The CDR3 covers 17 residues. The CDR3 nucleotides are TGCGCCAGCAGCTTGAAGATAAGCGGCAATAGCAATCAGCCCCAGCATTTT. This sequence encodes CASSLKISGNSNQPQHF.

This clonotype has just a few counts. The V and J genes are TRBV5-1 and TRBJ2-7; 7 nucleotides agree with TRBD1. CDR1 and CDR2 (germline): SGHRS, YFSETQ. Unmatched junction bases numbered 8, after V lost 6 bases and J lost 2 bases. This CDR3 has 14 amino acids. The CDR3 coding sequence is TGCGCCAGCACCGATTCGCAGGGGGCCTACGAGCAGTACTTC. This encodes CASTDSQGAYEQYF.

This clonotype was recorded many times. The chain carries TRBV7-3 and TRBJ2-3, with 10 bases aligning to TRBD2. V trimming: 5 bases; J trimming: 8 bases; junction bases outside the gene matches: 4. Germline V CDR1 and CDR2: SGHTA, FQGTGA. This CDR3 comprises 13 residues. The CDR3 reads CASSIGTSVTQYF. The CDR3 nucleotides read TGTGCCAGCAGCATAGGGACTAGCGTTACGCAGTATTTT.

This clonotype was observed a few times. V gene TRBV28 combines with J gene TRBJ2-7; TRBD2 is a possible D gene (5 bases). V dropped 3 bases and J dropped 3 bases, with 15 bases sitting between them. The CDR3 is 15 residues long. The germline CDR1 and CDR2 sequences are MDHEN and SYDVKM. CDR3 DNA sequence: TGTGCCAGCAGTTTCGGGCGGGCGCTTAACTACGAGCAGTACTTC. Its translation is CASSFGRALNYEQYF.

This chain uses TRBV20-1 with TRBJ2-1; 10 positions match TRBD2. Trimming took 4 bases from V and 6 from J; bases not matched to a gene: 15. CDR3 length: 17 amino acids. Germline V lookup: CDR1 DFQATT, CDR2 SNEGSKA (reference sequence). The CDR3: CSATRSRTSGFSNEQFF. The CDR3 DNA sequence: TGCAGTGCTACCAGATCCAGGACTAGCGGATTTTCCAATGAGCAGTTCTTC.

The chain couples TRBV20-1 to TRBJ1-5, with TRBD1 as a possible D gene (6 bases). The CDR3 is 15 residues long. Germline V gene data show CDR1 as DFQATT and CDR2 as SNEGSKA (reference sequence). V was clipped by 6 bases and J by 5 bases, with 20 bases between them. DNA of the CDR3: TGCAGTGCCCGAGGGCGGGGGCAATCGGATCAGCCCCAGCATTTT. It translates to CSARGRGQSDQPQHF.

This clonotype was seen only a few times. The CDR3 coding sequence is TGTGCCACCAGTGATTCCGGGACGCACAACACTGAAGCTTTCTTT. It specifies CATSDSGTHNTEAFF. The chain joins TRBV24-1 to TRBJ1-1, with D perhaps TRBD1 (5 bases). The CDR3 runs to 15 residues. V was trimmed by 2 bases and J by 2 bases, leaving 11 bases between them. Germline CDR1 is KGHDR and CDR2 is SFDVKD.

This clonotype has more than one count but fewer than ten. The genes are TRBV7-2 and TRBJ1-6; D may be TRBD1 (5 bases). Germline V gene sequence: CDR1 SGHTA, CDR2 FQGNSA. V was clipped by 2 bases and J by 6 bases, with 11 bases between them. This CDR3 has 15 amino acids. CDR3 region: CASSLLARANSPLHF. CDR3 sequence (DNA): TGTGCCAGCAGCTTATTGGCCAGGGCTAATTCACCCCTCCACTTT.

This clonotype was observed a handful of times. The chain is built from TRBV28 and TRBJ2-7; possible D gene TRBD1, 6 bases. The CDR3 has 13 residues. Trimming left V 6 bases short and J 6 bases short, with 15 bases between. Germline-derived CDR1 and CDR2 are MDHEN and SYDVKM. CDR3 coding DNA: TGTGCCAGCAGGCGACCTACAGGGTTCGAGCAGTACTTC. Its translation is CASRRPTGFEQYF.

The V and J genes are TRBV6-2 or TRBV6-3 and TRBJ1-1; D is ambiguous. CDR3 size: 11 residues. The germline V gene encodes CDR1 MNHEY and CDR2 SVGEGT. V gave up 5 bases and J gave up 3 bases, with 4 bases separating them. The CDR3 region is CASSRYTEAFF. The CDR3 coding sequence is TGTGCCAGCAGTAGGTACACTGAAGCTTTCTTT.

In nucleotides, the CDR3 is TGTGCCAGCAGCACCCAGGGGGGAGTAACTAATGAAAAACTGTTTTTT. It codes for CASSTQGGVTNEKLFF. The chain has TRBV7-2 and TRBJ1-4, with 7 bases aligning to TRBD1. J was trimmed by 1 base and V by 5 bases; bases with no gene match: 7. The CDR3 has 16 residues. The germline V gene has CDR1 SGHTA and CDR2 FQGNSA. Full variable domain (rest looked up from reference TRBV7-2 and TRBJ1-4): GAGVSQSPSNKVTEKGKDVELRCDPISGHTALYWYRQSLGQGLEFLIYFQGNSAPDKSGLPSDRFSAERTGGSVSTLTIQRTQQEDSAVYLCASSTQGGVTNEKLFFGSGTQLSVL.

The J gene is TRBJ2-1, the V gene TRBV12-3 or TRBV12-4; possible D gene TRBD2, 7 bases. With 3 bases removed from V and 15 bases from J, the gap between germline ends came to 21 bases. This CDR3 comprises 14 residues. Written as DNA, the CDR3 is TGTGCCAGCAGTTTCGGTAGGGGGGGGAACAGTCGGTTCTTC. It is translated as CASSFGRGGNSRFF.

The chain links TRBV27 to TRBJ2-2, with 11 bases fitting TRBD2. CDR3 length equals 17 residues. J was trimmed by 4 bases and V by 3 bases; bases with no gene match: 7. Looked up from germline, CDR1 is MNHEY and CDR2 is SMNVEV (reference sequence). The CDR3 reads CASSFNLAGGPTGELFF. The CDR3 DNA is TGTGCCAGCAGTTTCAATCTAGCGGGAGGCCCCACCGGGGAGCTGTTTTTT.